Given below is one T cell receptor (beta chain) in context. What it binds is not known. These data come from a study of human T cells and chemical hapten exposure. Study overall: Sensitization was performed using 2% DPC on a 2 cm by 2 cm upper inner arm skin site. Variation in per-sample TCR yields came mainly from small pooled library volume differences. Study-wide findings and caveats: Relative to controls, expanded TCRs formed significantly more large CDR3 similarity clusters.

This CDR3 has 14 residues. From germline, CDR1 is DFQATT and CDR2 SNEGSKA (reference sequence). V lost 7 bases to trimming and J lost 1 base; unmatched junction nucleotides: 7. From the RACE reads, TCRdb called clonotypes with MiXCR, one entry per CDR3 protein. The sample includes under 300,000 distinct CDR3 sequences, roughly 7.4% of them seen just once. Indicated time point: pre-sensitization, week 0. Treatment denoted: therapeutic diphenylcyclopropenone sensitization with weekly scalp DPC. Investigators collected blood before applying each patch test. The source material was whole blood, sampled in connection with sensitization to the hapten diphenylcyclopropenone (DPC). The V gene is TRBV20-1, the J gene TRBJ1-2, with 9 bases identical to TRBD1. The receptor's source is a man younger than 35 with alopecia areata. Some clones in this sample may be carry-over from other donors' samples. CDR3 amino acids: CSVPRTGDNYGYTF. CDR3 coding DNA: TGCAGTGTTCCCCGGACAGGGGATAACTATGGCTACACCTTC.